This T cell receptor beta chain emerged from a study of CD8 T cells in Susac syndrome. Germline V gene data show CDR1 as SGHTA and CDR2 as FQGTGA. This CDR3 comprises 14 residues. V was clipped by 0 bases and J by 6 bases, with 8 bases between them. With random hexamers, reverse transcription was performed on about 0.5 to 1 ug of RNA. MiXCR, applied by TCRdb to the immunoSEQ multiplex PCR reads, yields one record per CDR3 protein. The sample consists of about 240,000 distinct CDR3 sequences, about 96% of them appearing once. CD8+ and CD4+ T cells from blood underwent TCR beta sequencing, which was carried out in a high-throughput format.

The TCR comes from a human donor with Susac syndrome. This chain uses TRBV7-3 with TRBJ2-2, with a weak D call TRBD2 (6 bases). The sequenced sample was CD4+ T cells from PBMCs. As DNA, the CDR3 is TGTGCCAGCAGCTTAACTACTAGCCCCGGGGAGCTGTTTTTT. This gives the protein CASSLTTSPGELFF.